This record concerns one TCR beta chain sequence. Its antigen is not known. The data stem from a study of OX40 agonist ivuxolimab in advanced cancers. Study background: The study enrolled dose-escalation patients with hepatocellular carcinoma, melanoma, renal cell or head and neck cancer. Whole-study findings and limits: Clonal expansion was seen in CD4+ and CD8+ blood T cells by week 6 at 0.1 to 3.0 mg/kg.

The table came from immunoSEQ multiplex PCR; TCRdb's copy has only in-frame clones and leaves some out. The sample shows some 99,000 clones, around 88% of them seen only once. V was cut by 1 base and J by 1 base, with 7 bases left in between. CDR3 size: 14 residues. The germline CDR1 and CDR2 sequences are SGHVS and FQNEAQ. V gene TRBV7-8 combines with J gene TRBJ1-1, with D perhaps TRBD1 (6 bases). The sequencing used CD4+ or CD8+ T cells sorted from blood, collected in a trial of the OX40 agonist ivuxolimab. The clonotype was recovered from an adult with an advanced solid tumor such as melanoma, head and neck, liver or kidney cancer. The CDR3 spells CASSLGGQNTEAFF. The CDR3 DNA is TGTGCCAGCAGCTTAGGGGGGCAGAACACTGAAGCTTTCTTT. Combining the CDR3 with reference TRBV7-8 and TRBJ1-1 gives the whole variable domain GAGVSQSPRYKVAKRGQDVALRCDPISGHVSLFWYQQALGQGPEFLTYFQNEAQLDKSGLPSDRFFAERPEGSVSTLKIQRTQQEDSAVYLCASSLGGQNTEAFFGQGTRLTVV.